The present entry profiles one T cell receptor beta chain with its context. Its antigen is not identified. The sample belongs to a study of T cell repertoires in cytomegalovirus infection. TCRdb used MiXCR to reprocess the reads, holding one entry per CDR3 protein. The table lists around 95,000 distinct CDR3 sequences, 25% to 30% of them singletons. J gave up 8 bases and V 6 bases, and 11 bases lay outside the gene matches. From germline, CDR1 is MNHEY and CDR2 SMNVEV (reference sequence). The CDR3 has 16 residues. The sequence was collected from a human donor in good health (CMV status not recorded). Some clones in this sample may be carry-over from other donors' samples. V is TRBV27 and J is TRBJ2-1, with 12 bases matching TRBD1. The sample here was CD8+ T cells from cultured PBMCs, taken from culture after CMV antigen stimulation. CDR3 coding DNA: TGTGCCAGCAGCCAGACGCCGGGACAGGGGGCCTATGAGCAGTTCTTC. Protein product: CASSQTPGQGAYEQFF.